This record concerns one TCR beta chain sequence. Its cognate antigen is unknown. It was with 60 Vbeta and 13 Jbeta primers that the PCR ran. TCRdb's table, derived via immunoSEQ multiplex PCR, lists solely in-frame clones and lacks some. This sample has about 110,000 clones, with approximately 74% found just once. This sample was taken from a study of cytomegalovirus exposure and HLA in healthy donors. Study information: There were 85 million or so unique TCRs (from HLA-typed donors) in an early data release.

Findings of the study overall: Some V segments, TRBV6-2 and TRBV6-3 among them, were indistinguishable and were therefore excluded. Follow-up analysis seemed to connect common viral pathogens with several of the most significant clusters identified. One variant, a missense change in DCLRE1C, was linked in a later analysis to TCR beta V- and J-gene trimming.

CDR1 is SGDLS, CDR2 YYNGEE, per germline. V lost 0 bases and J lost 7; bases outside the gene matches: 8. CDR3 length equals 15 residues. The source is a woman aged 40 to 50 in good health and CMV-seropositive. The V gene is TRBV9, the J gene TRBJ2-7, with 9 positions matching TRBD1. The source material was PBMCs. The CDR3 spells CASSVAPGTGREQYF. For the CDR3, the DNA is TGTGCCAGCAGCGTAGCCCCCGGGACAGGGCGTGAGCAGTACTTC.